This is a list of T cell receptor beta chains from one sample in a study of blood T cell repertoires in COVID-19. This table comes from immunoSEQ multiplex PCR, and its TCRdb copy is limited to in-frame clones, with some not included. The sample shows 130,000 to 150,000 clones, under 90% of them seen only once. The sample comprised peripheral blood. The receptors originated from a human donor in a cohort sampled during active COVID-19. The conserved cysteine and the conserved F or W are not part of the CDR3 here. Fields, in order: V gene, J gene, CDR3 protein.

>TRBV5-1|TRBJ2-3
ASSFTAGADTQY
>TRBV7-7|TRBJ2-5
ASSPGLGGETQY
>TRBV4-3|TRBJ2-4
ASSQDLSGGWNIQY
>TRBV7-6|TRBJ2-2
ASSPRLASNTGELF
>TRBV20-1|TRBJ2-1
SARSINEQF
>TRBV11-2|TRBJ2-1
ASSLALAGGLNEQF
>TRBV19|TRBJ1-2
ATNSGGEIYGGYT
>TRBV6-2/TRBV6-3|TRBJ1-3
ASSYAGRSGNTIY
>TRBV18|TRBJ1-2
ASSPNTGQGNRGYT
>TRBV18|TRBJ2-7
ASSASSYEQY
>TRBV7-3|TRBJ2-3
ASSSRGTSGEGDTQY
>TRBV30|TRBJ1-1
ASHGLSNTEAF
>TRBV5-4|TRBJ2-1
ASERGGLEQF
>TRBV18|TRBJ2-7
ASSPRRTGEQY
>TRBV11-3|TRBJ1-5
ASSSTTPTGLVVGQPQH
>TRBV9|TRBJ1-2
ASSDLAAPGQQDGYT
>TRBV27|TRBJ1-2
ASSLSGQGAKVNYGYT
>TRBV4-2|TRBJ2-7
ASSLAGTSGSSYEQY
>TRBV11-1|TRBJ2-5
ASSFRREQTQY
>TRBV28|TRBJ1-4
ASSSPGGGEGEKLF
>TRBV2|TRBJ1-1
ASSVVAEAF
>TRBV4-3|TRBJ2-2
ASSLESPNTGELF
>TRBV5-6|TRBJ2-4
ASTRQGERDIQY
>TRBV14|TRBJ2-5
ASSPWGGETQY
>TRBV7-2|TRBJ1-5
ASSLEAGGDQPQH
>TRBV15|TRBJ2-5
ATSRPGLDWETQY
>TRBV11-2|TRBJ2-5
ASSLEGLAGGHYETQY
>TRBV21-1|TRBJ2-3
ASTGLAITDTQY
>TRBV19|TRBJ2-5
ASARSRTGTEETQY
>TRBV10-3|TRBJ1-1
AIKGQKDEAF
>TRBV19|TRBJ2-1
ASSGTQHNEQF
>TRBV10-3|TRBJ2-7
ATSDRDLWEQY
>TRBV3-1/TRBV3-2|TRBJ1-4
ASNRGRANEKLF
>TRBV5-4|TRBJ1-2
ASTRTGTANYGYT
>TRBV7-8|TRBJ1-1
ASSLDRLLNTEAF
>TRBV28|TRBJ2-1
ASSLAGEYNEQF
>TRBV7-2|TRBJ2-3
ASSRGRVADTQY
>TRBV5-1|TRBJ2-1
ASSPGTTYEQF
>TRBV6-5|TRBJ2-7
ASSTTGSYEQY
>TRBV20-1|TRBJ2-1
SASISGGAVEQF
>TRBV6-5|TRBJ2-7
ASSYYQGSYEQY
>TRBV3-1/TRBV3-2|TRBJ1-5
ASSQAGGGGNQPQH
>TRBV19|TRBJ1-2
ASIAQGAFGYT
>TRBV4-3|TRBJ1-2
ASSPEQGRAYGYT
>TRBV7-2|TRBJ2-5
ASSLPVEETQY
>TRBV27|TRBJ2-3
ASSLEGGSDTQY
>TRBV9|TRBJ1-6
ASSVAEVGYNSPLH
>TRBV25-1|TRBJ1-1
ASRDRTGANTEAF
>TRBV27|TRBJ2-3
ASSLEGLAGRSTDTQY
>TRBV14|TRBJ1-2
ASSQRLAGNYGYT
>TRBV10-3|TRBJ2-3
AILVTSGSTDTQY
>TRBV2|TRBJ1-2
ASSEARGRGYT
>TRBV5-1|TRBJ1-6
ASSSTQGRSPLH